The rows below give T cell receptor beta chains drawn from one sample of a study of cytomegalovirus exposure and HLA in healthy donors. Generated by immunoSEQ multiplex PCR, the TCRdb table keeps only in-frame clones and is missing some. The profile shows under 200,000 clones, approximately 59% of them singletons. Sequenced sample: PBMCs. Every receptor here comes from a man between 35 and 55 years old in good health and CMV-seronegative. The CDR3 runs from the conserved cysteine through the conserved F or W. The D gene is left open where the match is weak. The size of a clone is reported for some rows only, either as once, few or many, or as a class for expanded clones.

TRBJ2-7,TRBD1,TRBV5-1,.,CASSLEEGGPEQYF,TGCGCCAGCAGCTTGGAGGAAGGGGGCCCCGAGCAGTACTTC
TRBJ1-4,.,TRBV7-9,.,CSSSLRQMTNEKLFF,TGTTCCAGCAGCCTCCGACAGATGACTAATGAAAAACTGTTTTTT
TRBJ2-1,.,TRBV7-6,few,CASSLGGVYNEQFF,TGTGCCAGCAGCTTAGGGGGCGTCTACAATGAGCAGTTCTTC
TRBJ2-5,.,TRBV7-2,.,CASSLDFGAQETQYF,TGTGCCAGCAGCTTAGATTTTGGGGCACAAGAGACCCAGTACTTC
TRBJ1-1,TRBD1,TRBV4-2,once,CASSRDRDNTEAFF,TGTGCCAGCAGCCGCGACAGGGATAACACTGAAGCTTTCTTT
TRBJ2-2,TRBD2,TRBV27,.,CASSLARGGPRELFF,TGTGCCAGCAGTTTAGCCCGGGGGGGGCCCCGGGAGCTGTTTTTT
TRBJ1-2,.,TRBV30,.,CAWRPKGVNYGYTF,TGTGCCTGGAGACCGAAGGGAGTTAACTATGGCTACACCTTC
TRBJ2-7,.,TRBV7-9,once,CASSLDRSARDEQYF,TGTGCCAGCAGCTTAGACCGGTCTGCCAGGGACGAGCAGTACTTC
TRBJ2-7,.,TRBV2,few,CASDSRGISYEQYF,TGTGCCAGCGATTCCAGGGGCATCTCCTACGAGCAGTACTTC
TRBJ2-7,TRBD2,TRBV9,.,CASSPGLAGVHEQYF,TGTGCCAGCAGCCCGGGACTAGCGGGAGTCCACGAGCAGTACTTC
TRBJ1-6,.,TRBV6-1,.,CASSEWGVRTGSPLHF,TGTGCCAGCAGTGAATGGGGGGTTAGGACTGGCTCACCCCTCCACTTT
TRBJ2-7,TRBD1,TRBV7-3,.,CASSPNRDSPYEQYF,TGTGCCAGCAGCCCAAACCGGGACAGCCCCTACGAGCAGTACTTC
TRBJ1-5,.,TRBV5-4,few,CASSSHGTKGQPQHF,TGCGCCAGCAGCTCCCACGGGACAAAGGGTCAGCCCCAGCATTTT
TRBJ2-2,.,TRBV4-1,.,CASSQDTSPTGTGELFF,TGCGCCAGCAGCCAAGATACTAGCCCAACGGGAACCGGGGAGCTGTTTTTT
TRBJ1-6,.,TRBV7-9,.,CASSLALIGDNSPLHF,TGTGCCAGCAGCTTAGCGTTGATAGGGGATAATTCACCCCTCCACTTT
TRBJ2-1,.,TRBV11-2,.,CASSLMGSLAGQFF,TGTGCCAGCAGCCTCATGGGATCCCTCGCGGGGCAGTTCTTC
TRBJ1-4,.,TRBV5-8,.,CASSRQLTANEKLFF,TGTGCCAGCAGCAGACAGCTTACAGCTAATGAAAAACTGTTTTTT
TRBJ2-5,.,TRBV4-1,.,CASSPRGFLETQYF,TGCGCCAGCAGCCCTCGAGGGTTTCTCGAGACCCAGTACTTC
TRBJ2-7,TRBD1,TRBV10-3,.,CAISEGDSYEQYF,TGTGCCATCAGTGAGGGGGACAGCTACGAGCAGTACTTC
TRBJ2-5,TRBD2,TRBV5-1,.,CASTPGVREGGETQYF,TGCGCCAGCACCCCGGGGGTGCGGGAGGGCGGAGAGACCCAGTACTTC
TRBJ2-7,TRBD1,TRBV5-4,.,CASSFQGADEQYF,TGTGCCAGCAGCTTTCAGGGGGCGGACGAGCAGTACTTC
TRBJ2-3,.,TRBV9,.,CASSAQGRPSGSTDTQYF,TGTGCCAGCAGCGCACAGGGGAGGCCTAGCGGGAGCACAGATACGCAGTATTTT
TRBJ2-3,.,TRBV19,.,CASSLTDTQYF,TGTGCCAGTAGCTTGACAGATACGCAGTATTTT
TRBJ2-1,.,TRBV7-2,few,CASSLSQARNEQFF,TGTGCCAGCAGCTTAAGTCAGGCCCGCAATGAGCAGTTCTTC
TRBJ1-3,.,TRBV15,.,CATSRDLAGGSGNTIYF,TGTGCCACCAGCAGAGATTTGGCCGGGGGCTCTGGAAACACCATATATTTT
TRBJ2-7,TRBD1,TRBV6-1,.,CASSDTRGLVHEQYF,TGTGCCAGCAGTGATACCAGGGGGCTGGTCCACGAGCAGTACTTC
TRBJ2-1,.,TRBV19,.,CATSGFYNEQFF,TGTGCCACCTCGGGTTTCTACAATGAGCAGTTCTTC
TRBJ2-7,TRBD2,TRBV9,.,CASSAGLKREYRSYEQYF,TGTGCCAGCAGCGCAGGGCTGAAGCGGGAGTATCGCTCCTACGAGCAGTACTTC
TRBJ1-1,.,TRBV4-1,few,CASSHGGGGTEAFF,TGCGCCAGCAGCCACGGGGGAGGTGGTACTGAAGCTTTCTTT
TRBJ2-2,.,TRBV6-1,.,CASVAGNRAGELFF,TGTGCCAGCGTGGCAGGGAATAGGGCCGGGGAGCTGTTTTTT
TRBJ2-7,TRBD2,TRBV7-2,.,CASGLAGADEQYF,TGTGCCAGCGGACTAGCGGGAGCCGACGAGCAGTACTTC
TRBJ2-3,.,TRBV7-2,.,CASSLVRQGLRDTQYF,TGTGCCAGCAGCTTAGTGCGGCAGGGGTTGAGAGATACGCAGTATTTT
TRBJ1-1,TRBD1,TRBV27,few,CASSRPVGTDLNTEAFF,TGTGCCAGCAGTCGACCAGTTGGGACAGACTTGAACACTGAAGCTTTCTTT
TRBJ2-7,.,TRBV7-9,.,CSSSLAYNYEQYF,TGTTCCAGCAGCTTAGCGTACAACTACGAGCAGTACTTC
TRBJ2-3,TRBD2,TRBV27,few,CASSPKGGTSGRASTDTQYF,TGTGCCAGCAGTCCCAAAGGGGGGACAAGCGGGAGGGCAAGCACAGATACGCAGTATTTT
TRBJ1-5,.,TRBV28,.,CASRHGDSNQPQHF,TGTGCCAGCAGGCACGGAGATAGCAATCAGCCCCAGCATTTT
TRBJ1-2,.,TRBV7-2,.,CASSLVAVPLYGYTF,TGTGCCAGCAGCTTAGTAGCAGTTCCTCTCTATGGCTACACCTTC
TRBJ2-1,TRBD2,TRBV7-3,.,CASSSLGLAENNEQFF,TGTGCCAGCAGCTCCCTGGGACTAGCGGAGAACAATGAGCAGTTCTTC
TRBJ2-7,.,TRBV29-1,few,CSVEASGTSEQYF,TGCAGCGTTGAAGCGTCGGGCACTAGCGAGCAGTACTTC
TRBJ2-1,TRBD2,TRBV7-7,.,CASSLYPSGNEQFF,TGTGCTAGCAGCTTATATCCTAGCGGCAATGAGCAGTTCTTC
TRBJ2-1,TRBD2,TRBV4-3,few,CASSQVVGGSSYNEQFF,TGCGCCAGCAGCCAAGTAGTGGGCGGGAGCTCCTACAATGAGCAGTTCTTC
TRBJ1-6,TRBD1,TRBV15,.,CATSRDRDSYSPLHF,TGTGCCACCAGCAGGGACCGGGACAGCTACTCACCCCTCCACTTT
TRBJ1-5,.,TRBV12-5,.,CASGFSGGWIRNQPQHF,TGTGCTAGTGGTTTTTCTGGGGGGTGGATACGCAATCAGCCCCAGCATTTT
TRBJ1-4,TRBD1,TRBV4-1,.,CASSRDRVTTNEKLFF,TGCGCCAGCAGCCGAGACAGGGTTACAACTAATGAAAAACTGTTTTTT
TRBJ1-5,.,TRBV5-5,.,CASSPSGNSNQPQHF,TGTGCCAGCAGCCCCAGTGGTAATAGCAATCAGCCCCAGCATTTT
TRBJ2-7,TRBD1,TRBV28,.,CASRTGASYEQYF,TGTGCCAGTCGGACAGGGGCTTCCTACGAGCAGTACTTC
TRBJ2-5,.,TRBV19,.,CASRGGETQYF,TGTGCCAGTAGGGGCGGGGAGACCCAGTACTTC
TRBJ2-7,TRBD1,TRBV27,.,CASSLAGTGNYEQYF,TGTGCCAGCAGTTTGGCGGGGACAGGGAACTACGAGCAGTACTTC
TRBJ2-5,TRBD2,TRBV6-5,.,CASSYSGGQETQYF,TGTGCCAGCAGTTACAGCGGGGGACAAGAGACCCAGTACTTC
TRBJ2-7,.,TRBV6-1,.,CASSFPPAGSYEQYF,TGTGCCAGCAGTTTTCCGCCCGCCGGGTCCTACGAGCAGTACTTC